Listed here are 21 T cell receptor beta chains from one sample, sequenced in a study of T cell clonality in common variable immunodeficiency. TCRdb's table, derived via immunoSEQ multiplex PCR, lists solely in-frame clones and lacks some. Recorded here are more than 65,000 clones, with no singletons, and the ten leading clones hold about 0.8%. Sequencing was done on a sample of peripheral blood mononuclear cells. Receptors originate from a person between 18 and 75 years old in good health.

This clone has ten or more counts. The observed sequence ends 3 residues before the CDR3 terminus, with the missing tail filled in from the germline J gene. The V and J genes are TRBV19 and TRBJ1-4; weak D call: TRBD1 (6 bases). This CDR3 is built from 18 residues. Germline V lookup: CDR1 LNHDA, CDR2 SQIVND (reference sequence). The V and J ends lost 6 bases and 0 bases respectively, with 20 bases between them. The CDR3 here is CASSDRTLSFATNEKLFF. CDR3 bases read: TGTGCCAGTAGCGACAGGACGCTGTCGTTTGCAACTAATGAAAAA.

This clone was seen many times. Sequencing ends 3 residues short of the CDR3 end; the germline J gene provides the rest. The V and J genes are TRBV30 and TRBJ1-1; possible D gene TRBD1, 6 bases. Germline lookup yields CDR1 GTSNPN and CDR2 SVGIG (reference sequence). V shed 0 bases and J shed 4 bases, with 9 bases lying between them. CDR3 size: 13 residues. This chain's CDR3 is CAWSVGGLTEAFF. CDR3 DNA, as far as it was read: TGTGCCTGGAGTGTAGGGGGTCTCACTGAA.

This clone was observed at least ten times. The sequenced fragment ends 3 residues before the CDR3 boundary, so the rest is inferred from the germline J gene. V and J are TRBV6-2 or TRBV6-3 and TRBJ1-5, with TRBD1 matching over 7 bases. The germline V gene has CDR1 MNHEY and CDR2 SVGEGT. There are 16 residues in the CDR3. The J segment lost 0 bases and the V segment lost 5 bases, leaving 7 bases of the junction unmatched. The CDR3 loop is CASSHAQGDSNQPQHF. CDR3 DNA, as far as it was read: TGTGCCAGCAGTCATGCTCAGGGGGATAGCAATCAGCCC.

Many counts were recorded for this clone. The sequenced fragment ends 3 residues before the CDR3 boundary, so the rest is inferred from the germline J gene. The V gene is TRBV6-1, the J gene TRBJ2-7, with TRBD2 matching 7 bases. The V segment lost 3 bases and the J segment 2 bases; nucleotides outside the gene matches: 1. The CDR3 runs to 13 residues. Germline lookup yields CDR1 MNHNS and CDR2 SASEGT. The CDR3 region is CASSEGGTYEQYF. Partial CDR3 DNA: TGTGCCAGCAGTGAGGGGGGGACCTACGAG.

There are many counts of this clone. The read finishes 3 residues shy of the CDR3 end, and the germline J gene is used to complete it. This chain links TRBV10-1 with TRBJ2-1; 8 nucleotides agree with TRBD2. V lost 0 bases to trimming and J lost 5 bases; unmatched junction nucleotides: 6. The germline gives CDR1 WNHNN, CDR2 SYGVQD (reference sequence). The CDR3 extends over 16 amino acids. Incomplete CDR3 DNA: TGCGCCAGCAGTGAGTCAAGTACCGGGGGGGACAATGAG. This codes for CASSESSTGGDNE. Given in full, the CDR3 is CASSESSTGGDNEQFF.

This clone has ten or more counts. The read ends 3 residues before the CDR3 terminus; that terminus is restored from the germline J gene. The genes are TRBV10-2 and TRBJ1-1; maybe TRBD1 (6 bases). This CDR3 contains 18 residues. CDR1 WSHSY and CDR2 SAAADI come from the germline V gene. V was shortened by 2 bases and J by 1 base, with 20 bases between the two germline ends. The CDR3 spells CASSEVVGGRLKNTEAFF. The CDR3 bases that were read are TGCGCCAGCAGTGAGGTAGTTGGGGGCAGGCTCAAGAACACTGAA.

At least ten counts were recorded for this clone. Here the CDR3 reads CAMGGDRTYEQYF. The DNA read from the CDR3 is TGTGCCATGGGCGGGGACCGGACCTACGAG. The chain is built from TRBV10-3 and TRBJ2-7; TRBD2 is a possible D gene (6 bases). The read is 3 residues too short to cover the CDR3 end, so that end is filled in from the germline J gene. Germline CDR1 is ENHRY and CDR2 is SYGVKD. This CDR3 region has 13 residues. V was cut by 9 bases and J by 2 bases, with 14 bases left in between.

Turning to this clone: The read terminates 3 residues before the CDR3 end, so the remaining end is supplied by the germline J gene. The chain carries TRBV11-2 and TRBJ1-1; tentatively, D is TRBD1 (6 bases). Germline V gives CDR1 SGHAT, CDR2 FQNNGV. This CDR3 is 13 amino acids long. CDR3 in amino acids: CASSAPLQGLAFF. CDR3 DNA (partial): TGTGCCAGCAGCGCCCCCTTACAGGGTTTA. Full variable domain (outside the CDR3, taken from reference TRBV11-2 and TRBJ1-1): EAGVAQSPRYKIIEKRQSVAFWCNPISGHATLYWYQQILGQGPKLLIQFQNNGVVDDSQLPKDRFSAERLKGVDSTLKIQPAKLEDSAVYLCASSAPLQGLAFFGQGTRLTVV.

This clone was seen ten or more times. CDR3 bases read: TGTGCCAGCAGCCGGACTAGCGGGAGCGCAGATACG. Protein sequence: CASSRTSGSADT. The whole CDR3 region reads CASSRTSGSADTQYF. The J gene is TRBJ2-3, the V gene TRBV7-3; 13 bases are shared with TRBD2. The CDR3 goes on 3 residues after the read ends, and that part is filled in from the germline J gene. Germline CDR1 and CDR2: SGHTA and FQGTGA. The CDR3 is made up of 15 amino acids. Trimming took 5 bases from V and 4 from J; bases not matched to a gene: 3.

In this sample, this clone turned up many times. The read stops 3 residues short of the end of the CDR3; the missing end is completed from the germline J gene. This chain links TRBV28 with TRBJ1-1; no firm D call. This CDR3 is 14 amino acids long. V lost 5 bases, J lost 1 base, and 11 bases lay in between. The germline CDR1 and CDR2 sequences are MDHEN and SYDVKM. CDR3 bases read: TGTGCCAGCAGTGTATACCGGGGGAACACTGAA. Its protein product is CASSVYRGNTE. The complete CDR3 protein is CASSVYRGNTEAFF.

This clone was observed at least ten times. The CDR3 goes on 3 residues after the read ends, and that part is filled in from the germline J gene. This chain uses TRBV20-1 with TRBJ2-7, with D perhaps matching TRBD2 (6 bases). CDR3 length: 14 amino acids. Looked up from germline, CDR1 is DFQATT and CDR2 is SNEGSKA (reference sequence). Trimming removed 6 bases from V and 3 bases from J, with 18 bases in between. Here the CDR3 reads CSALSRDSVYEQYF. The covered CDR3 bases are TGCAGTGCCCTATCCCGGGACTCAGTCTACGAG.

This clone has ten or more counts. The read gets to within 3 residues of the CDR3 end, and the germline J gene fills in the rest. This chain uses TRBV7-8 with TRBJ1-5; TRBD1 matches at 9 bases. Germline CDR1 reads SGHVS; CDR2 reads FQNEAQ. J gave up 7 bases and V 6 bases, and 10 bases lay outside the gene matches. The CDR3 is 15 amino acids. The CDR3 here is CASSPTGGLRQPQHF. CDR3 DNA, as far as it was read: TGTGCCAGCAGTCCTACAGGGGGCCTTAGGCAGCCC.

This clone was counted at least ten times. The CDR3 extends 3 residues past the end of the read, so its final part is completed from the germline J gene. The chain combines TRBV12-3 or TRBV12-4 with TRBJ2-7; 10 bases align to TRBD1. V lost 5 bases and J lost 5; bases outside the gene matches: 15. The CDR3 totals 17 residues. CDR3: CASSPWRGRQGANEQYF. The CDR3 bases that were read are TGTGCCAGCAGTCCGTGGAGGGGTAGACAGGGGGCCAACGAG.

This clone was recorded at least ten times. The CDR3 goes on 3 residues after the read ends, and that part is filled in from the germline J gene. This chain links TRBV30 with TRBJ1-4; tentative D call: TRBD1 (6 bases). CDR1 and CDR2 from the germline V gene are GTSNPN and SVGIG (reference sequence). The length of the CDR3 is 13 residues. The CDR3 protein is CAWRGQLVGELFF. CDR3 DNA, as far as it was read: TGTGCCTGGAGAGGACAGTTGGTTGGGGAA.

Many counts were recorded for this clone. The DNA read from the CDR3 is TGCAGTGCTAGAGACCCCGGGACAGGGGTAGGGGCCAACGTC. It encodes CSARDPGTGVGANV. The full CDR3 sequence reads CSARDPGTGVGANVLTF. This chain joins TRBV20-1 and TRBJ2-6; 10 nucleotides align to TRBD1. The read comes to an end 3 residues before the CDR3 does, leaving the germline J gene to fill in the end. V gave up 0 bases and J gave up 4 bases; unmatched junction bases: 6. This CDR3 is 17 amino acids long. The germline V gene encodes CDR1 DFQATT and CDR2 SNEGSKA (reference sequence).

This clone showed up many times. The CDR3 region is CASRRGLSGANVLTF. The CDR3 bases that were read are TGTGCCAGCAGGCGGGGTCTCTCTGGGGCCAACGTC. J is TRBJ2-6 and V is TRBV6-2 or TRBV6-3; maybe TRBD2 (6 bases). From the germline J gene comes the end of the CDR3, since the read stops 3 residues before it. The CDR3 loop spans 15 amino acids. Trimming cost V 6 bases and J 0 bases, with 9 bases left between them. Looked up from germline, CDR1 is MNHEY and CDR2 is SVGEGT.

This clone was counted at least ten times. The read falls 3 residues short of the CDR3 end, and the missing part is taken from the germline J gene. The V gene is TRBV24-1, the J gene TRBJ2-7; 9 bases line up with TRBD2. V was pared by 4 bases and J by 3 bases, with 3 bases of the junction left unmatched. This CDR3 has 14 residues. The germline V gene encodes CDR1 KGHDR and CDR2 SFDVKD. Incomplete CDR3 DNA: TGTGCCACCAGTGAGGGACTAGCTTTCTACGAG. This gives the protein CATSEGLAFYE. The entire CDR3 protein is CATSEGLAFYEQYF.

This clone was observed a few times. A clone one base away is much larger, so this may be a read error. Read data end 3 residues before the CDR3 end; the end is taken from the germline J gene. The identical CDR3 is also encoded by other nucleotide sequences in the sample. This rearrangement joins TRBV18 to TRBJ1-4; no definite D call. The CDR3 has 14 residues. The V end lost 6 bases, the J end lost 0 bases, and 8 bases lay between the germline ends. Looked up from germline, CDR1 is KGHSH and CDR2 is LQKENI. Partial CDR3 DNA: TGTGCCAGCTCGTCCGGGGCAACTAATGAAAAA. Protein product: CASSSGATNEK. Given in full, the CDR3 is CASSSGATNEKLFF. The full variable domain, rest sourced from reference TRBV18 and TRBJ1-4, is NAGVMQNPRHLVRRRGQEARLRCSPMKGHSHVYWYRQLPEEGLKFMVYLQKENIIDESGMPKERFSAEFPKEGPSILRIQQVVRGDSAAYFCASSSGATNEKLFFGSGTQLSVL.

This clone was counted many times. The read ends 3 residues before the CDR3 terminus; that terminus is restored from the germline J gene. The chain joins TRBV18 to TRBJ2-7; 8 bases align to TRBD2. This CDR3 has 13 amino acids. Looked up from germline, CDR1 is KGHSH and CDR2 is LQKENI. The V gene end was trimmed by 6 bases and the J gene end by 3 bases; junction bases not matched to a gene: 4. CDR3 region: CASSHTSGYEQYF. CDR3 bases read: TGTGCCAGCTCGCATACTAGCGGCTACGAG.

This clone was counted at least ten times. The DNA ends 3 residues before the CDR3 does, and the rest of the CDR3 is filled in from the germline J gene. The V and J genes are TRBV30 and TRBJ1-5; 7 bases agree with TRBD1. Germline-derived CDR1 and CDR2 are GTSNPN and SVGIG (reference sequence). The length of the CDR3 is 14 residues. J was trimmed by 4 bases and V by 3 bases; bases with no gene match: 6. CDR3 in amino acids: CAWRAPGQNQPQHF. CDR3 DNA (partial): TGTGCCTGGAGAGCCCCGGGACAGAATCAGCCC.

The sample holds many counts of this clone. The read gets to within 3 residues of the CDR3 end, and the germline J gene fills in the rest. The rearrangement links TRBV20-1 to TRBJ1-2, with a possible D match to TRBD1 (5 bases). The CDR3 is made up of 13 amino acids. The V end lost 3 bases, the J end lost 3 bases, and 11 bases lay between the germline ends. Germline V gene data show CDR1 as DFQATT and CDR2 as SNEGSKA (reference sequence). CDR3 DNA (partial): TGCAGTGCTAGGGGGGGGACGGACTATGGC. Protein product: CSARGGTDYG. The full-length CDR3 reads as CSARGGTDYGYTF.